Listed here are 10 T cell receptor beta chains from one sample, sequenced in a study of shared clonotypes between healthy human individuals. TCRdb keeps only in-frame clones here, not all; method: immunoSEQ multiplex PCR. The sample comprises about 480,000 clones, about 79% of which are singletons, and about an eighth rests with the top ten. Sequencing was performed on PBMCs. Receptors originate from a woman aged 40 to 50 in good health. Some clones in this sample may be carry-over from other donors' samples.

This clone was seen more than once but under ten times. This sequence joins TRBV5-1 and TRBJ2-5; unclear D gene. The CDR3 totals 15 residues. Trimming took 4 bases from V and 5 from J, leaving 18 bases between them. Germline assignment: CDR1 SGHRS and CDR2 YFSETQ. Written as DNA, the CDR3 is TGCGCCAGCAGCAAACCGGAGTCTTCTGGGGAGACCCAGTACTTC. Protein product: CASSKPESSGETQYF.

This clone was observed once. The chain links TRBV5-4 to TRBJ2-1; 9 bases are shared with TRBD2. The trim removed 4 bases at V and 1 base at J, leaving 3 bases unmatched. The germline gives CDR1 SGHNT, CDR2 YYREEE (reference sequence). CDR3 size: 15 residues. CDR3: CASSPTSGSYNEQFF. The CDR3, as DNA: TGTGCCAGCAGCCCGACTAGCGGATCCTACAATGAGCAGTTCTTC.

The chain recombines TRBV30 with TRBJ2-7, with D uncertain. Trimming shortened V by 3 bases and J by 5 bases, and 8 bases separated the two germline ends. The CDR3 runs to 11 residues. Germline CDR1 and CDR2: GTSNPN and SVGIG (reference sequence). The CDR3 DNA follows: TGTGCCTGGAGCCTGGAGAACGAGCAGTACTTC. As protein: CAWSLENEQYF.

The V and J genes are TRBV10-3 and TRBJ2-2; no clear D gene. V dropped 8 bases and J dropped 8 bases, with 30 bases sitting between them. CDR1 and CDR2 (germline): ENHRY, SYGVKD. The CDR3 consists of 18 residues. CDR3 residues: CAIRPDLLRDRVLGELFF. CDR3 coding DNA: TGTGCCATCCGCCCGGACCTTTTAAGGGATCGGGTGCTTGGGGAGCTGTTTTTT.

DNA of the CDR3: TGTGCCATCAGTGGTAGCAACAATGAGCAGTTCTTC. Its protein product is CAISGSNNEQFF. This sequence joins TRBV10-3 and TRBJ2-1; D is ambiguous. CDR1 and CDR2 (germline): ENHRY, SYGVKD. The CDR3 totals 12 residues. Trimming removed 4 bases at V and 5 bases at J, with 6 bases between.

The CDR3 protein is CASREGLAGDRQYF. The CDR3 DNA sequence: TGTGCCAGCAGGGAGGGACTAGCGGGAGATCGGCAGTACTTC. The rearrangement joins TRBV6-5 to TRBJ2-7; 14 bases line up with TRBD2. The CDR3 loop spans 14 amino acids. Trimming took 6 bases from V and 9 from J; bases not matched to a gene: 7. Germline values: CDR1 MNHEY, CDR2 SVGAGI.

The V call is TRBV25-1, the J call TRBJ1-1; D may be TRBD1 (5 bases). There are 17 residues in the CDR3. Trimming cost V 5 bases and J 0 bases, with 19 bases left between them. CDR1 MGHDK and CDR2 SYGVNS come from the germline V gene. The CDR3 here is CASSSSFGGPMNTEAFF. In DNA, the CDR3 is TGTGCCAGCAGTTCATCCTTCGGGGGTCCTATGAACACTGAAGCTTTCTTT.

The CDR3 bases are TGTGCAAGTCCCTTGGGGGAGACAGATACGCAGTATTTT. It encodes CASPLGETDTQYF. The chain recombines TRBV12-2 with TRBJ2-3. TRBV12-2 is a recognized pseudogene. The length of the CDR3 is 13 residues.

The chain carries TRBV4-3 and TRBJ2-3; D ambiguous. The CDR3 is made up of 15 amino acids. The germline V and J ends were trimmed by 1 base and 0 bases, with 8 bases remaining between them. Per germline, CDR1 LGHNA and CDR2 YSLEER. This CDR3 is CASSQVATSTDTQYF. CDR3 DNA: TGCGCCAGCAGCCAAGTTGCTACTAGCACAGATACGCAGTATTTT.

As to this clone: Within the sample, other DNA sequences also encode this same CDR3. The V call is TRBV30, the J call TRBJ1-1; the D is unclear. V lost 5 bases to trimming and J lost 0 bases, with 4 bases between them. The CDR3 is 11 residues long. The germline CDR1 and CDR2 sequences are GTSNPN and SVGIG (reference sequence). CDR3 bases: TGTGCCTGGCAAGTGAACACTGAAGCTTTCTTT. Protein product: CAWQVNTEAFF.